What follows are 12 T cell receptor beta chains derived from one specimen sequenced in a study of T cells in Graves' hyperthyroidism and ophthalmopathy. Regions amplified from RNA transcripts were the TCR beta CDR3 regions. HTBI primers were used for first-round RT-PCR of the TCR CDR3. TCRdb re-derived calls from the multiplex PCR reads in MiXCR, one entry per CDR3 protein. The profile covers a few hundred thousand distinct CDR3 sequences, with 40% to 55% appearing a single time and 7.5% to 8.5% taken by the ten largest. The specimen was peripheral blood or thyroid tissue (not recorded which). These receptors originate from a woman aged 18-29 years with Graves' hyperthyroidism.

This chain uses TRBV4-1 with TRBJ2-7, with D tentatively TRBD2 (5 bases). The V and J ends lost 2 bases and 2 bases respectively, with 19 bases between them. The CDR3 consists of 17 residues. Germline lookup yields CDR1 MGHRA and CDR2 YSYEKL. DNA for the CDR3: TGCGCCAGCAGCCAATCTCCCGACCGAGGGCCTCCCTACGAGCAGTACTTC. Encoded protein: CASSQSPDRGPPYEQYF.

At least ten counts were recorded for this clonotype. The J gene is TRBJ2-2, the V gene TRBV24-1; D possibly corresponds to TRBD1 (6 bases). CDR1 and CDR2 from the germline V gene are KGHDR and SFDVKD. The CDR3 runs 11 residues. Trimming stripped 8 bases from V and 6 bases from J, with 6 bases between. The CDR3 DNA sequence: TGTGCCACCAAGGGGGCCGGGGAGCTGTTTTTT. This codes for CATKGAGELFF.

Concerning this clonotype itself: Germline and junction disagree at one end, which may indicate a read error. V and J are TRBV12-3 or TRBV12-4 and TRBJ2-7, with D possibly matching TRBD1 (5 bases). The J call could be wrong; TRBJ2-1 is a better fit for the DNA end. The CDR3 length is 14 residues. The CDR3 spells CASSSQGPHNEQFF. The CDR3 DNA reads as TGCGCCAGCAGCTCCCAGGGCCCCCACAATGAGCAGTTCTTC.

The chain is built from TRBV5-1 and TRBJ1-4; no reliable D call. The germline V gene has CDR1 SGHRS and CDR2 YFSETQ. V dropped 0 bases and J dropped 3 bases, with 9 bases sitting between them. The CDR3 sequence is 15 residues long. Here the CDR3 DNA reads TGCGCCAGCAGCTTGGGCGGGGTTCCTAATGAAAAACTGTTTTTT. Its translation: CASSLGGVPNEKLFF.

This clonotype appeared a single time. The rearrangement joins TRBV7-6 to TRBJ2-7; D may be TRBD1 or TRBD2 (5 bases each). CDR1 is SGHVS, CDR2 FNYEAQ, per germline. The CDR3 totals 12 residues. V shed 9 bases and J shed 11 bases, with 20 bases lying between them. The CDR3 bases are TGTGCCAGTAGTCCCGGGGCGGTTCCCAAGTACTTC. The encoded protein is CASSPGAVPKYF.

Points on this clonotype: One base away lies a much larger clone, so this may be a sequencing read error. The chain is built from TRBV3-1 and TRBJ2-5, with 7 nucleotides matching TRBD1. The CDR3 loop spans 15 amino acids. V trimming: 4 bases; J trimming: 4 bases; junction bases outside the gene matches: 9. Germline CDR1 and CDR2: LGHDT and YNNKEL (reference sequence). CDR3 DNA sequence: TGTGCCAGCAGCCTTGCAACAGGGGCGGGAGAGACCCAGTACTTC. Residues: CASSLATGAGETQYF.

In its sample, this clonotype was seen a few times. The chain couples TRBV7-8 to TRBJ2-7; 10 nucleotides align to TRBD2. The closer fit of TRBJ2-1 to the DNA end suggests the J call may be wrong. Germline V gives CDR1 SGHVS, CDR2 FQNEAQ. The CDR3 covers 17 residues. The CDR3 DNA reads as TGTGCCAGCAGCTTAGGGCTAGCGGGAGATTCCTACAATGAGCAGTTCTTC. Residues: CASSLGLAGDSYNEQFF.

This clonotype has a count of ten or more. This rearrangement joins TRBV19 to TRBJ1-2; D remains ambiguous. With 4 bases removed from V and 8 bases from J, the gap between germline ends came to 8 bases. The CDR3 has 11 amino acids. Germline lookup yields CDR1 LNHDA and CDR2 SQIVND (reference sequence). The CDR3 sequence: CASSTFGGYTF. The CDR3, as DNA: TGTGCCAGTAGTACGTTCGGAGGCTACACCTTC.

With regard to this clonotype: This may come from a read error, since a much larger clone is one base off. CDR3 coding DNA: TGTGCCAGCAGCCCCGGGACAGGGGGCGTTAAGAACACTGAAGCTTCCTTT. It specifies CASSPGTGGVKNTEASF. This chain links TRBV7-6 with TRBJ1-1; 12 positions match TRBD1. The CDR3 loop spans 17 amino acids. Looked up from germline, CDR1 is SGHVS and CDR2 is FNYEAQ. Drawing the rest from reference TRBV7-6 and TRBJ1-1, the complete variable domain is GAGVSQSPRYKVTKRGQDVALRCDPISGHVSLYWYRQALGQGPEFLTYFNYEAQQDKSGLPNDRFSAERPEGSISTLTIQRTEQRDSAMYRCASSPGTGGVKNTEASFGQGTRLTVV.

The sample holds many counts of this clonotype. The chain joins TRBV11-2 to TRBJ2-6; 9 bases align to TRBD1. The CDR3 totals 18 residues. V lost 3 bases and J lost 2; bases outside the gene matches: 8. CDR1 SGHAT and CDR2 FQNNGV come from the germline V gene. The CDR3 here is CASSLGGTGRPGANVLTF. DNA for the CDR3: TGTGCCAGCAGCTTGGGAGGGACAGGGAGACCTGGGGCCAACGTCCTGACTTTC.

This clonotype was recorded a few times. V gene TRBV6-1 combines with J gene TRBJ1-4; 7 positions match TRBD1. Trimming removed 8 bases from V and 3 bases from J; junction bases left unmatched: 9. The CDR3 runs to 15 residues. The germline gives CDR1 MNHNS, CDR2 SASEGT. CDR3 bases: TGTGCCAGCTCGACAGGGAGAGGGGCTAATGAAAAACTGTTTTTT. It codes for CASSTGRGANEKLFF.

This clonotype was recorded at least ten times. The chain recombines TRBV7-2 with TRBJ2-7; no firm D call. CDR3 length equals 12 residues. The V and J ends lost 3 bases and 3 bases respectively, with 6 bases between them. Germline CDR1 SGHTA, CDR2 FQGNSA. CDR3 loop: CASSFPGYEQYF. The CDR3 DNA reads TGTGCCAGCAGCTTTCCCGGCTACGAGCAGTACTTC.